The present T cell receptor beta chain was sequenced within a study of cytotoxic CD8 clonotypes in ibrutinib-treated CLL (dated by TCRdb to the early 2020s). Regarding the research as a whole: The cohort was composed of 11 relapsed/refractory and around 15 treatment-naive patients; IGHV unmutated status was identified in roughly 18 patients. Every sample from remission and from progressive disease was obtained while the patients were still on ibrutinib. On average, each sample had 255,043 productive templates and 100,000 or so productive rearrangements. Response samples were taken after a median of approximately a year on treatment, ranging from about 6 to 40 months. Cryopreserved peripheral blood mononuclear cells were obtained prior to treatment, at the time of response, and at either disease progression or sustained remission. Partial responses were observed in roughly 25 patients and complete responses in 2; after a median follow-up of 68 months, remission was maintained in approximately 14 patients and progression was observed in roughly twelve. Longitudinal samples were obtainable from about 30% of the roughly 90 participants in the trial. The paper as a whole reports these results and caveats: Baseline clonality exceeded that of age-matched healthy donors and correlated strongly with circulating CD8+ T-cell counts. At ibrutinib response clonality went up, during sustained remission it held steady, and at progression it dropped back toward baseline. Public clonotypes were rare and either shrank or stayed stable during treatment, and the rise in clonality at ibrutinib response reflected expansion of private clonotypes. Lymph node repertoires were not examined, and the timing of sampling was not matched between patients in sustained remission and those whose disease progressed.

Between the V and J ends, shortened by 6 bases and 3 bases respectively, the junction contains 15 bases. Taken from the germline V gene, the CDR1 and CDR2 loops are KGHSH and LQKENI. From the cysteine through the phenylalanine, the CDR3 covers 14 amino acids. Only the CDR3 DNA stays, 42 bases, in frame from base 1. For TCR beta library preparation, 2 to 2.5 micrograms of genomic DNA were isolated from cryopreserved PBMCs. High-throughput TCR beta sequencing was performed on longitudinal blood samples from CLL patients receiving ibrutinib monotherapy. The patients took part in an open-label, single-center phase 2 trial of ibrutinib monotherapy. Each clonotype received, on average, approximately 9.9x coverage in deep resolution sequencing performed on a MiSeq, where the target depth lay between 1 in 1 million and 1 in 200,000 T cells. The immunoSEQ hsTCRB Kit was used to generate the TCR beta libraries. As for how the authors treated the data: ImmunoSEQ Data Assistant and ImmunoSEQ Analyzer were used for data analysis, and V, D and J genes were assigned according to IMGT definitions. Clonality, with values ranging from 0 to 1, was calculated as one minus the normalized Shannon entropy of productive rearrangement frequencies. Only overrepresented clonotypes making up at least 0.05% of the repertoire of each patient were included in the public clonotype analysis. Repertoires from about a dozen age-matched healthy donors in immuneACCESS were used as clonality controls. What TCRdb holds here is the immuneACCESS table cut down to in-frame rearrangements. Part of the clones is not present; checked against another copy, under half of the missing clones reflect an unresolved V gene, and the others are unexplained. That table supplies the V and J calls and clone size; D and trimming were determined from the DNA. Within this sample are some 150,000 clones, with 75% to 85% of them counted one time only. Together, the top ten hold about 7.6% of the sample.

A word on this clone: The antigen it binds to is not known. The record has no base qualities; no much larger clone is one base away.

The clonotype was recovered from a human donor with chronic lymphocytic leukemia. This specimen was PBMCs, taken after 36 months of ibrutinib treatment. The sequence links TRBV18 to TRBJ2-7; a tentative D call is TRBD1 (6 bases match). The DNA sequence is given as TGTGCCAGCTCGGCCGGGACATTGGACTACGAGCAGTACTTC. Its translation reads: CASSAGTLDYEQYF.